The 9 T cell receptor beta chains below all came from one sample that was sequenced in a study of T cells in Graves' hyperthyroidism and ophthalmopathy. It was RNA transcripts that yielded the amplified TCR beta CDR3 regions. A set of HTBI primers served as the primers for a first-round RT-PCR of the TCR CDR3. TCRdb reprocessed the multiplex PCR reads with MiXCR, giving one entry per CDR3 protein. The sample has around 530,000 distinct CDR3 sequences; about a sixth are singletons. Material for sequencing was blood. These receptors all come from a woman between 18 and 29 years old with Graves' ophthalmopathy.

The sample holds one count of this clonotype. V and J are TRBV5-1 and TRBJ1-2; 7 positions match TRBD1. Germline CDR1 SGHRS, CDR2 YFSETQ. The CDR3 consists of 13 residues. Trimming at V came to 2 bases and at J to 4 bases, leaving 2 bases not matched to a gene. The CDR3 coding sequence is TGCGCCAGCAGCTTATGGGACAGCTATGGCTACACCTTC. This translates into CASSLWDSYGYTF.

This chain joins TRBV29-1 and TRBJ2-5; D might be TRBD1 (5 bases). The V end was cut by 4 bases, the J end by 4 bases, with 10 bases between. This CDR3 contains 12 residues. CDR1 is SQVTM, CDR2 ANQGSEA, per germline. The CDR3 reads CSVAEQGETQYF. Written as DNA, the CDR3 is TGCAGCGTTGCTGAGCAGGGAGAGACCCAGTACTTC.

The CDR3 sequence: CASSKRWVAGERGTDTQYF. CDR3 DNA: TGTGCCAGCAGCAAAAGATGGGTAGCGGGGGAACGTGGCACAGATACGCAGTATTTT. J is TRBJ2-3 and V is TRBV7-9, with TRBD2 matching over 9 bases. The ends lost 5 bases at V and 1 base at J; junction bases unmatched: 16. The CDR3 extends over 19 amino acids. Per germline, CDR1 SEHNR and CDR2 FQNEAQ (reference sequence).

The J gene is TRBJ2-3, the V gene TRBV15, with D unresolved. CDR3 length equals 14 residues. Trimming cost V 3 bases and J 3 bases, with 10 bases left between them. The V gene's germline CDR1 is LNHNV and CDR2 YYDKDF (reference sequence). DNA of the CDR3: TGTGCCACCAGCAGTGACTTGATAACAGATACGCAGTATTTT. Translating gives CATSSDLITDTQYF.

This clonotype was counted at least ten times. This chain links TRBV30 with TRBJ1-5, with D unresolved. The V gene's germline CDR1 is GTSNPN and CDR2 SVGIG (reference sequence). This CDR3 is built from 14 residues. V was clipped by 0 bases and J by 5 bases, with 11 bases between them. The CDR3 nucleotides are TGTGCCTGGAGTGTATACCTGGATGATCAGCCCCAGCATTTT. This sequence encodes CAWSVYLDDQPQHF.

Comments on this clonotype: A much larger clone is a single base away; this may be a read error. CDR3 amino acids: CSAARAYNGQFF. The CDR3 bases are TGCAGTGCTGCTCGGGCCTACAATGGGCAGTTCTTC. V gene TRBV20-1 combines with J gene TRBJ2-1; no firm D call. The V gene's germline CDR1 is DFQATT and CDR2 SNEGSKA (reference sequence). The CDR3 length is 12 residues.

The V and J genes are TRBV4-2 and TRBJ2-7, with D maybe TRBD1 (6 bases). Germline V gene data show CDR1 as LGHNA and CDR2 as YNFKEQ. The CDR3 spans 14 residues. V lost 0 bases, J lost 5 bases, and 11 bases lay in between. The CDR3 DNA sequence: TGTGCCAGCAGCCAAGAGGACAGTATCAACGAGCAGTACTTC. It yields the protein CASSQEDSINEQYF.

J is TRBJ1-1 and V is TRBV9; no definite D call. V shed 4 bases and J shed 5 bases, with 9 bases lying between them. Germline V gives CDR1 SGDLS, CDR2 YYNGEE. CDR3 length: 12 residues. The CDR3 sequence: CASSQMGTEAFF. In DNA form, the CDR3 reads TGTGCCAGCAGCCAAATGGGGACTGAAGCTTTCTTT.

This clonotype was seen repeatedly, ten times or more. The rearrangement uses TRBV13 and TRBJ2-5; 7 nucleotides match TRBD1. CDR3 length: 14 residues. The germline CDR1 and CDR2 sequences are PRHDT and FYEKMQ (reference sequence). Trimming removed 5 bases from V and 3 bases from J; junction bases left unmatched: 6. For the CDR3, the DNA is TGTGCCAGCAGCCATGGGACAGAAGAAGAGACCCAGTACTTC. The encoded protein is CASSHGTEEETQYF.